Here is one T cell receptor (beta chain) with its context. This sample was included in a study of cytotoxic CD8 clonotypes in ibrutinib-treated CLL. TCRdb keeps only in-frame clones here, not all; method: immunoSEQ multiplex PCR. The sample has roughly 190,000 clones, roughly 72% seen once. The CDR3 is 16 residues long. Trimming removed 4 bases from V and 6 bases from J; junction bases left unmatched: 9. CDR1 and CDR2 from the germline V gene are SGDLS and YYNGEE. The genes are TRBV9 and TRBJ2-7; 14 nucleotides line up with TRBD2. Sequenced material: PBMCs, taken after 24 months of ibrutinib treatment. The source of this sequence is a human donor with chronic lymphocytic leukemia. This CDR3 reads CASSLGPGLAGVEQYF. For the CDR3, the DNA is TGTGCCAGCAGCTTAGGCCCGGGACTAGCGGGGGTCGAGCAGTACTTC.